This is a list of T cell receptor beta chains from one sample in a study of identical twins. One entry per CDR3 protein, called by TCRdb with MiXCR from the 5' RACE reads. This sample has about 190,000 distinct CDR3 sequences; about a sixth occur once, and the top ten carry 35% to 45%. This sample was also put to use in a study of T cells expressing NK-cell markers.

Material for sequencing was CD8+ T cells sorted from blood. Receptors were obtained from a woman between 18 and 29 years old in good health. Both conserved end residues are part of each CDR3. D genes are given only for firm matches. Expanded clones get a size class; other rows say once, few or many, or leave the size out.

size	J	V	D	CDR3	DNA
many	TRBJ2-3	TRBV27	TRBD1	CASSLVWGQDPDTQYF	TGTGCCAGCAGTTTAGTTTGGGGACAGGATCCAGATACGCAGTATTTT
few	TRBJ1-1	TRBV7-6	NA	CAVLRQGHTEAFF	TGTGCCGTACTGAGGCAGGGACACACTGAAGCTTTCTTT
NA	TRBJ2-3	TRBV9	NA	CASSGNLAELADTQYF	TGTGCCAGCAGCGGTAATTTAGCGGAATTGGCGGATACGCAGTATTTT
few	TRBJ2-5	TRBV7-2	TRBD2	CASSYWIAGANRETQYF	TGTGCCAGCAGCTACTGGATAGCGGGAGCAAACCGAGAGACCCAGTACTTC
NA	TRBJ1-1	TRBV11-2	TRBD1	CASSSRTGNTEAFF	TGTGCCAGCAGCTCCCGGACAGGGAACACTGAAGCTTTCTTT
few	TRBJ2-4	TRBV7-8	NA	CASSLGRGGKNIQYF	TGTGCCAGCAGCTTGGGCAGGGGAGGCAAAAACATTCAGTACTTC
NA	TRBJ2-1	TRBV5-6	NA	CASSLEGSRDEQFF	TGTGCCAGCAGCTTGGAAGGTTCACGAGATGAGCAGTTCTTC
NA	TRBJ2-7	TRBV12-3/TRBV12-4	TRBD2	CASSLRASGGYEQYF	TGTGCCAGCAGTTTACGGGCTAGCGGGGGCTACGAGCAGTACTTC
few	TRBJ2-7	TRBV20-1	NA	CSARSDYEQYF	TGCAGTGCTCGGTCGGACTACGAGCAGTACTTC
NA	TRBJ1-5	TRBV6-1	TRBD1	CASSSDREEPQHF	TGTGCCAGCAGCTCCGACAGGGAGGAGCCCCAGCATTTT
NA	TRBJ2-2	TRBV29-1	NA	CSVEWRTGELFF	TGCAGCGTTGAGTGGAGGACCGGGGAGCTGTTTTTT
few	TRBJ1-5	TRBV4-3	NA	CASSQSSSGRVFEPQHF	TGCGCCAGCAGCCAATCGTCCTCGGGGAGGGTGTTTGAGCCCCAGCATTTT
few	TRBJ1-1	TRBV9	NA	CASSVGGRSAEAFF	TGTGCCAGCAGCGTAGGGGGGAGAAGCGCTGAAGCTTTCTTT
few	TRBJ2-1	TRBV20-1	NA	CSAPISYNEQFF	TGCAGTGCCCCCATTTCCTACAATGAGCAGTTCTTC
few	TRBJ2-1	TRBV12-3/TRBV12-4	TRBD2	CASRWTSGHNEQFF	TGTGCCAGCAGATGGACTAGCGGGCACAATGAGCAGTTCTTC
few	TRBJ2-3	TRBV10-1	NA	CASSEIGDTQYF	TGCGCCAGCAGTGAGATCGGAGATACGCAGTATTTT
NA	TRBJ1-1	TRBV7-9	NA	CASSLGGAPEAFF	TGTGCCAGCAGCTTAGGCGGGGCTCCTGAAGCTTTCTTT
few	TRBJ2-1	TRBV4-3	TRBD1	CASSAYRGIEQFF	TGCGCCAGCAGCGCCTACAGGGGAATTGAGCAGTTCTTC
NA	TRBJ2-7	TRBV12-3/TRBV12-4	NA	CASSSGARYEQYF	TGTGCCAGCAGTTCAGGGGCACGCTACGAGCAGTACTTC
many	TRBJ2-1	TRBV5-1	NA	CASSFDTRSGEQFF	TGCGCCAGCAGCTTCGATACTAGGTCGGGTGAGCAGTTCTTC
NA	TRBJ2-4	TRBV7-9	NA	CASSLASSGLAKNIQYF	TGTGCCAGCAGCTTAGCATCCAGCGGGTTAGCCAAAAACATTCAGTACTTC
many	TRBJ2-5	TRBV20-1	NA	CSARGAVANGETQYF	TGCAGTGCTAGGGGGGCGGTGGCGAACGGAGAGACCCAGTACTTC
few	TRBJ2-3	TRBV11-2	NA	CASSLVGLGVTDTQYF	TGTGCCAGCAGCTTAGTAGGCCTTGGGGTCACAGATACGCAGTATTTT
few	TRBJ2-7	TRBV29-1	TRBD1	CSATGTGYEQYF	TGCAGCGCTACCGGGACAGGGTACGAGCAGTACTTC
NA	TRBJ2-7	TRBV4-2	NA	CASSQVTGSSYEQYF	TGTGCCAGCAGCCAAGTCACGGGGAGCTCCTACGAGCAGTACTTC
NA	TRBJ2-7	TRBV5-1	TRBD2	CASSERDSGGSSYEQYF	TGCGCCAGCAGCGAACGGGATAGCGGGGGAAGCTCCTACGAGCAGTACTTC
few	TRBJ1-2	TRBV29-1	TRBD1	CSVAGTGNYGYTF	TGCAGCGTGGCCGGGACAGGAAATTATGGCTACACCTTC
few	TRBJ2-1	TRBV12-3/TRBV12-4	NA	CASSEKGEGRGEQFF	TGTGCCAGCAGTGAGAAGGGGGAGGGCCGGGGTGAGCAGTTCTTC
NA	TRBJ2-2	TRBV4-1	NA	CASSQTLDRGDTGELFF	TGCGCCAGCAGCCAGACCCTCGATAGGGGAGACACCGGGGAGCTGTTTTTT
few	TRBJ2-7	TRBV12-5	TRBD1	CASGFETTGVPYEQYF	TGTGCTAGTGGTTTCGAAACGACAGGGGTGCCCTACGAGCAGTACTTC
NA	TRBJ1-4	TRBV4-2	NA	CASTPSRGSGDEKLFF	TGTGCCAGCACCCCAAGTCGGGGATCGGGGGATGAAAAACTGTTTTTT
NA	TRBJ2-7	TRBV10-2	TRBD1	CASNRGQTYEQYF	TGCGCCAGCAATAGGGGGCAGACCTACGAGCAGTACTTC
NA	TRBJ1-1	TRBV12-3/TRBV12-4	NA	CASSPEWNTEAFF	TGTGCCAGCAGTCCCGAGTGGAACACTGAAGCTTTCTTT
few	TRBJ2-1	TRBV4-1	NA	CASSQDTGSYNEQFF	TGCGCCAGCAGCCAAGATACCGGGAGCTACAATGAGCAGTTCTTC
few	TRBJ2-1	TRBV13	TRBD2	CASSVAYRLAGVNEQFF	TGTGCCAGCAGCGTGGCGTATCGGCTAGCGGGAGTCAATGAGCAGTTCTTC
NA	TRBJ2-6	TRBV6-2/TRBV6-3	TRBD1	CASSYQQGYYSGANVLTF	TGTGCCAGCAGTTACCAACAGGGGTATTACTCTGGGGCCAACGTCCTGACTTTC
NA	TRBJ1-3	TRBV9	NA	CASSVGRIAGNTIYF	TGTGCCAGCAGCGTGGGAAGGATTGCTGGAAACACCATATATTTT